This TCR beta chain was sequenced during a study of T cell responses to AZD1222 COVID-19 vaccine. General study points: Spike regions recognized by vaccine-associated CD4 TCRs spanned the protein, led by 160-218 and 743-854. Most donors were white British and more were female, and clonal diversity was possibly underestimated.

TCRdb's copy holds only in-frame clones and misses some; the assay was immunoSEQ multiplex PCR. The repertoire holds 150,000 to 180,000 clones, with 88% as singletons. V lost 5 bases and J lost 5, with 21 bases in between. The germline V gene has CDR1 LNHDA and CDR2 SQIVND (reference sequence). The CDR3 is 16 amino acids. This clone has just one count. No antigen is known for it. This TCR was recovered from an adult in good health. The starting material was peripheral blood, obtained on day 0 of AZD1222 vaccination. The chain couples TRBV19 to TRBJ2-5; D unclear. The CDR3 coding sequence is TGTGCCAGTAGTCCAACGGGCCCGGTTCGGTCGGAGACCCAGTACTTC. Its translation is CASSPTGPVRSETQYF.